This TCR beta chain was sequenced during a study of shared clonotypes between healthy human individuals. The study's findings and limits: When naive CD4 clonotypes were compared across a handful of donors, about 5% were shared.

CDR3 length equals 12 residues. The V gene's germline CDR1 is MGHDK and CDR2 SYGVNS. V gave up 3 bases and J gave up 15 bases; unmatched junction bases: 7. Points on this clone: Its specificity is unknown.

Repertoires were generated with immunoSEQ multiplex PCR, while TCRdb's copy carries only in-frame clones and drops some. The sample lists some 580,000 clones; 97% were seen once. The sequenced sample consisted of naive CD4+ T cells sorted from blood. Noted subset: CD45RA+ positively selected. This sequence was found in a woman aged 25 to 39 in good health. This chain uses TRBV25-1 with TRBJ2-1; 8 bases fit TRBD1. As DNA, the CDR3 is TGTGCCAGCAGTGATATAGGACAGGGTGGGTTCTTC. Residues: CASSDIGQGGFF.